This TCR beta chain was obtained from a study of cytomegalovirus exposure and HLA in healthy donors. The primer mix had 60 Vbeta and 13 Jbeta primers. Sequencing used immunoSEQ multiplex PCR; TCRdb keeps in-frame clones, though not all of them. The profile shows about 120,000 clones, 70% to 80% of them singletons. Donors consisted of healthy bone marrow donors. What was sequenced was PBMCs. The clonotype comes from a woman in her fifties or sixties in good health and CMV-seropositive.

Here the CDR3 reads CASSELWQGEFFGYTF. The CDR3 DNA reads TGTGCCAGCAGTGAATTGTGGCAGGGGGAATTCTTCGGCTACACCTTC. The chain has TRBV6-1 and TRBJ1-2; 7 bases fit TRBD1. The CDR3 consists of 16 residues. The germline V gene has CDR1 MNHNS and CDR2 SASEGT. V gave up 2 bases and J gave up 8 bases; unmatched junction bases: 14.